This TCR beta chain was documented in a study of long-term antiretroviral therapy in people with HIV. Trimming left V 3 bases short and J 8 bases short, with 19 bases between. The CDR3 length is 16 residues. Germline CDR1 reads SEHNR; CDR2 reads FQNEAQ (reference sequence). Study results and caveats: Patients on ART gained diversity, which nonetheless stayed below transplant donor controls. The repertoire was dominated at all time points by clones expanded before ART. HIV repertoires spanned narrower CDR3 length ranges than controls.

Sequencing used immunoSEQ v3.0 at survey level. For every sample, sequencing targeted about 35,000-55,000 T-cell genomes. Profiling relied on immunoSEQ multiplex PCR, and the TCRdb table lists in-frame clones only, not all of them. The sample yields over 10,000 clones, 88% seen once. Concerning this clone itself: Its target is not known.

The TCR originated in a woman aged 40 to 50 with HIV. Specimen: unsorted PBMCs, collected 2.1 years after starting antiretroviral therapy. The chain employs TRBV7-9 and TRBJ1-4; D is ambiguous. The CDR3 sequence: CASSFFTAPTGEKLFF. The DNA for the CDR3 is TGTGCCAGCAGCTTTTTTACTGCTCCAACCGGGGAAAAACTGTTTTTT.